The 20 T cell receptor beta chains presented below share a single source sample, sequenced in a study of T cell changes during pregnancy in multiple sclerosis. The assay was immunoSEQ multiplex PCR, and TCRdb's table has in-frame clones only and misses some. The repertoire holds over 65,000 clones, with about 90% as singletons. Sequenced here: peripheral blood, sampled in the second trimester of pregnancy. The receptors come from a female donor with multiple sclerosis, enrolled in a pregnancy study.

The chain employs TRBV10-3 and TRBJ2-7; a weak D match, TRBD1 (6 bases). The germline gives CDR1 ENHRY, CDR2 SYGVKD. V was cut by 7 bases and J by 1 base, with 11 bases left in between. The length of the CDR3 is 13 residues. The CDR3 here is CAITGDRSYEQYF. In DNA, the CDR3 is TGTGCCATCACCGGAGACAGGTCCTACGAGCAGTACTTC.

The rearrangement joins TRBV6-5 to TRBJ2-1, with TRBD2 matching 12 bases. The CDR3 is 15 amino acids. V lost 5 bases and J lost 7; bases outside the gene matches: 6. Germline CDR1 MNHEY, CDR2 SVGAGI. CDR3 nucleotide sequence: TGTGCCAGCAGTCCTAGCGGGGGGGCAGGAAATGAGCAGTTCTTC. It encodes CASSPSGGAGNEQFF.

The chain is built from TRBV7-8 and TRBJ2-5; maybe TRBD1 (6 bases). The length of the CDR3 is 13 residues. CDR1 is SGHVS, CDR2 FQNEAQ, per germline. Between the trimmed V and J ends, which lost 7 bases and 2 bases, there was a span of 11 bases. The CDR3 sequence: CASIRRGQETQYF. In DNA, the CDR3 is TGTGCCAGCATCCGCAGGGGTCAAGAGACCCAGTACTTC.

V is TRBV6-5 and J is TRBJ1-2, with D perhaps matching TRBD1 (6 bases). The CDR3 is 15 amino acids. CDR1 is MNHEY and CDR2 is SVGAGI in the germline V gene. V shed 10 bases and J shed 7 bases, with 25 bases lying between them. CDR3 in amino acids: CAIGETGHVSSGYTF. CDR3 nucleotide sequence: TGTGCCATCGGAGAGACAGGACATGTTTCCTCTGGCTACACCTTC.

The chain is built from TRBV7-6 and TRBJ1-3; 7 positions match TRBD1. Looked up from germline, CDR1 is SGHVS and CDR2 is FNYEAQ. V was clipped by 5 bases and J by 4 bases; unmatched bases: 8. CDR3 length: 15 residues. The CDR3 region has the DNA TGTGCCAGCAGCCCAAGGGGGCTCCTAGGAAACACCATATATTTT. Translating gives CASSPRGLLGNTIYF.

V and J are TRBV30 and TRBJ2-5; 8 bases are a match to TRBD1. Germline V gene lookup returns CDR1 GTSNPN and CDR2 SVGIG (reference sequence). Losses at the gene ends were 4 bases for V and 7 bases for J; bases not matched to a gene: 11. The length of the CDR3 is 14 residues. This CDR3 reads CAWTQQGALATQYF. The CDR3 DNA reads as TGTGCCTGGACTCAGCAGGGGGCGTTGGCGACCCAGTACTTC.

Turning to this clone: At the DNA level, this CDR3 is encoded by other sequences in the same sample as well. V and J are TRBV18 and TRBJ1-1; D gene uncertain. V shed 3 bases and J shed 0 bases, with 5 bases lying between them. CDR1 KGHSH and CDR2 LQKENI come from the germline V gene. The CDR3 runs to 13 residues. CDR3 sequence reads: CASSPTLNTEAFF. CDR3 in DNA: TGTGCCAGCTCACCGACATTGAACACTGAAGCTTTCTTT.

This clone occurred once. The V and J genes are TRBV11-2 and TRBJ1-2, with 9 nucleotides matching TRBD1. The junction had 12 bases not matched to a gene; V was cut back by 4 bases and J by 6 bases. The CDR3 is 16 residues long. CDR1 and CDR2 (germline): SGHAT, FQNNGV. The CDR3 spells CASSSPDRGVIDGYTF. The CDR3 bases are TGTGCCAGCAGCTCGCCGGACAGGGGAGTTATAGATGGCTACACCTTC.

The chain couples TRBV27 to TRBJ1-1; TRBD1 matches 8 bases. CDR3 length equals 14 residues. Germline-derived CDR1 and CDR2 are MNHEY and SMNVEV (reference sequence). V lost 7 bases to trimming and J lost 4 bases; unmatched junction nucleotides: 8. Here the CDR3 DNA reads TGTGCCAGCACCCGGACAGGGCCTGGCACTGAAGCTTTCTTT. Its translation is CASTRTGPGTEAFF.

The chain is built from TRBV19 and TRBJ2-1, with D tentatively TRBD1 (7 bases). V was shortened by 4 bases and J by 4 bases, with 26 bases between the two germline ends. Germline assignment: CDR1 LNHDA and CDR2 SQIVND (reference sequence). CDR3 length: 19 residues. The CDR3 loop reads CASSTVQGRGTSLYNEQFF. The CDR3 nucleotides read TGTGCCAGTAGTACGGTACAGGGGCGCGGGACAAGTCTTTACAATGAGCAGTTCTTC.

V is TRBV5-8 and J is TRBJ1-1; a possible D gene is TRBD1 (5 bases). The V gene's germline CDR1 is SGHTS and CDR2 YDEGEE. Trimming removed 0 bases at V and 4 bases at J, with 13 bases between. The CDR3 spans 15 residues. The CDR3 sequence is CASSLVWGESTEAFF. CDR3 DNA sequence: TGTGCCAGCAGCTTGGTTTGGGGGGAGAGCACTGAAGCTTTCTTT.

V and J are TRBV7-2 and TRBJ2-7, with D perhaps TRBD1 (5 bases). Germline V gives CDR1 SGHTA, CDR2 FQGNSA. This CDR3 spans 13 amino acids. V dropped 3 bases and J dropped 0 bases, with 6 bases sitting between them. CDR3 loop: CASSFDSSYEQYF. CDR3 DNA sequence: TGTGCCAGCAGCTTCGACAGCTCCTACGAGCAGTACTTC.

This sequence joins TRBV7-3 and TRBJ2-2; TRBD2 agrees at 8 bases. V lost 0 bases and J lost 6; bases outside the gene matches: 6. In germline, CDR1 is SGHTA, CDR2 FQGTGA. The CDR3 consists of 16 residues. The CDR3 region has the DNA TGTGCCAGCAGCTTAACCTCGCGGGGGGTGGCCGGGGAGCTGTTTTTT. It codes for CASSLTSRGVAGELFF.

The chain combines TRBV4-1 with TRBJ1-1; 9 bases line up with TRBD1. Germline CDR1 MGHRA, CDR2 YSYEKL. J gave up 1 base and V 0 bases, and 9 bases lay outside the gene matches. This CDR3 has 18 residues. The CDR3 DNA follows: TGCGCCAGCAGCCAAGATCAGCGAACAGGGGGCTGGAACACTGAAGCTTTCTTT. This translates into CASSQDQRTGGWNTEAFF.

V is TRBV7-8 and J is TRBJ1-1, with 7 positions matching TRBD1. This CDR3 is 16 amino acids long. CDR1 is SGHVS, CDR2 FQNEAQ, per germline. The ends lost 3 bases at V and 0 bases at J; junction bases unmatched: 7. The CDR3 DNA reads TGTGCCAGCAGCTTGAGAGGGGACAGCCTGAACACTGAAGCTTTCTTT. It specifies CASSLRGDSLNTEAFF.

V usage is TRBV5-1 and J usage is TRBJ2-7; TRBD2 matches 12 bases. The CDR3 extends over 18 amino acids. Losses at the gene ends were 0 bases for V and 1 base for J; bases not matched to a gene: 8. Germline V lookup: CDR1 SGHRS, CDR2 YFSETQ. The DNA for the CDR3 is TGCGCCAGCAGCTTGGGACTAGCGGGGGCCCCGGGATCCTACGAGCAGTACTTC. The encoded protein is CASSLGLAGAPGSYEQYF.

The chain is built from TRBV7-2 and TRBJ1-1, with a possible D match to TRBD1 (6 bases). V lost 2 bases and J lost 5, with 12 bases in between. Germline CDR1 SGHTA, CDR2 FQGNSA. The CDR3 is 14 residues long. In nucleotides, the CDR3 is TGTGCCAGCAGCTTATACAGGGTCCGTACTGAAGCTTTCTTT. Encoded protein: CASSLYRVRTEAFF.

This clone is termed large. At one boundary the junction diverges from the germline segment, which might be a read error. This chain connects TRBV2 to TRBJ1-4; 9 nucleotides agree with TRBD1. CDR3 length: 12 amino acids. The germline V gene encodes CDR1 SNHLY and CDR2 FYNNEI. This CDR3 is CASGRQGEISHF. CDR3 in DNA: TGTGCCAGCGGGCGACAGGGGGAAATCTCCCACTTT.

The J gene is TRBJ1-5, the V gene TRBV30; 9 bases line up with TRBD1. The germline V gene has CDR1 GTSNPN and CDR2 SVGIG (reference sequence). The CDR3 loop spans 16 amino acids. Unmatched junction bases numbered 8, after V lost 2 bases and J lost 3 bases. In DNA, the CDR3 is TGTGCCTGGAGTTTGGGACAGGGAACAGTCAATCAGCCCCAGCATTTT. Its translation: CAWSLGQGTVNQPQHF.

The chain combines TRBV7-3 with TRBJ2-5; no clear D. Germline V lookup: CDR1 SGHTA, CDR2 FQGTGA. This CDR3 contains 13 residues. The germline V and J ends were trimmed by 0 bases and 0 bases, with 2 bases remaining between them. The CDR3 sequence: CASSLTDQETQYF. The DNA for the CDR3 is TGTGCCAGCAGCTTAACCGACCAAGAGACCCAGTACTTC.